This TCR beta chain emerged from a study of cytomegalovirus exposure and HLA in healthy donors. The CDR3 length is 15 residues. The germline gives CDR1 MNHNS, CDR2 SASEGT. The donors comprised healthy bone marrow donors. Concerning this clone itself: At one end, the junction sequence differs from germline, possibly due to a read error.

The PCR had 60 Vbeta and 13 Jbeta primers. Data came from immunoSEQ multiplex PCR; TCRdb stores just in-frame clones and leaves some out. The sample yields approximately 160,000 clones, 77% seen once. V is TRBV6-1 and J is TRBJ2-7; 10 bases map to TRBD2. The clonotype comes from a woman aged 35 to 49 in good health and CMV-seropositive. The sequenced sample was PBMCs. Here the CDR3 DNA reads TGTGCCAGCAGTGGGGGCGGGATAGCGGGAGGCCCCCTTTTCTTC. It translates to CASSGGGIAGGPLFF.